The clone carrying this TCR beta chain was picked up one time. The antigen remains unidentified. Repertoires were generated with immunoSEQ multiplex PCR, while TCRdb's copy carries only in-frame clones and drops some. The table has under 250,000 clones, around nine tenths seen once. The CDR3 runs to 17 residues. V shed 5 bases, J shed 0 bases, and the junction held 10 bases outside the gene matches. CDR1 is MNHEY and CDR2 is SMNVEV in the germline V gene (reference sequence). The data were taken from a study of cytomegalovirus exposure and HLA in healthy donors. Notes on the study in general: Most TCRs appeared rarely, but some public TCRs recurred in many donors. 150 to 200 TCR beta chains were listed as cytomegalovirus-associated. In a later analysis, first-cohort TCR clusters were found to tend to co-occur in the approximately 120 validation repertoires.

Sequenced material: PBMCs. V gene TRBV27 combines with J gene TRBJ1-5, with 7 bases matching TRBD1. This clonotype was obtained from a man between 18 and 35 years old in good health and CMV-seronegative. The chain's CDR3 is CASSRSGTAYSNQPQHF. The CDR3 DNA follows: TGTGCCAGCAGTCGATCCGGGACAGCTTATAGCAATCAGCCCCAGCATTTT.